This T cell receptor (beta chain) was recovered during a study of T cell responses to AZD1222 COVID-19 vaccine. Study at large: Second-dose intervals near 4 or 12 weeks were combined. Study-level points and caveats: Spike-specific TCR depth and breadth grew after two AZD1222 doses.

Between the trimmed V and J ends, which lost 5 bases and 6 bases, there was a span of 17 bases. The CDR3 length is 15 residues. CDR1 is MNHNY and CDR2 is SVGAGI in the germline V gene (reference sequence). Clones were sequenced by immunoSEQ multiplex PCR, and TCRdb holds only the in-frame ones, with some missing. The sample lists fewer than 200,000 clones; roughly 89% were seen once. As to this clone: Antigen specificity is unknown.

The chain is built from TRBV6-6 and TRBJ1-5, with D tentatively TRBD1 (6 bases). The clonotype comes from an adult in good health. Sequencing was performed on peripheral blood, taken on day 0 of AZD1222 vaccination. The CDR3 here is CASSTGSGATQPQHF. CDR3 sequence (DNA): TGTGCCAGCAGTACAGGGAGCGGGGCTACTCAGCCCCAGCATTTT.